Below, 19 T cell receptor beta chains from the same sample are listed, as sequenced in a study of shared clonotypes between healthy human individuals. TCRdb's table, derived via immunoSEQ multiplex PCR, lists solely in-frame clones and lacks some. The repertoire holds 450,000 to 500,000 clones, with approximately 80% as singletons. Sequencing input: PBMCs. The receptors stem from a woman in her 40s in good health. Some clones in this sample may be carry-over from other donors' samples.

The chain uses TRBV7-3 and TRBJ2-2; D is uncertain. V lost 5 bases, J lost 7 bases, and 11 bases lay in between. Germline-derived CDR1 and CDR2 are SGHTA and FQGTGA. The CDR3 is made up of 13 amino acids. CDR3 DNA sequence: TGTGCCAGCAGCCCCCAGGTTGGCGGGGAGCTGTTTTTT. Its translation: CASSPQVGGELFF.

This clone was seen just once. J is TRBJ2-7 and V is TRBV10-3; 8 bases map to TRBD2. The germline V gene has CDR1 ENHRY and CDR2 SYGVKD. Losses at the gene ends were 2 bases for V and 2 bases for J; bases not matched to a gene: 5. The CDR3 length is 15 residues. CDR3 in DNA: TGTGCCATCAGTGAGAGACGGGGGGGGCCCTACGAGCAGTACTTC. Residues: CAISERRGGPYEQYF.

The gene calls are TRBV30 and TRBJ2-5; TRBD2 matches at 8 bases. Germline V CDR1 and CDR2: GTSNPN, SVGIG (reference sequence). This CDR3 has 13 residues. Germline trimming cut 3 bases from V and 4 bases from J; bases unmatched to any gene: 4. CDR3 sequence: CAWSSGGGETQYF. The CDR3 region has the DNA TGTGCCTGGAGCTCCGGGGGGGGAGAGACCCAGTACTTC.

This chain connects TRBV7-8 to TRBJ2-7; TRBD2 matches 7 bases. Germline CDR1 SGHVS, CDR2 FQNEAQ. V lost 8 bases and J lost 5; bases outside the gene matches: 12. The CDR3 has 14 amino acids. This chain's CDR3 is CASGLWEGHNEQYF. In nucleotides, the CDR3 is TGTGCCAGCGGACTCTGGGAGGGTCACAACGAGCAGTACTTC.

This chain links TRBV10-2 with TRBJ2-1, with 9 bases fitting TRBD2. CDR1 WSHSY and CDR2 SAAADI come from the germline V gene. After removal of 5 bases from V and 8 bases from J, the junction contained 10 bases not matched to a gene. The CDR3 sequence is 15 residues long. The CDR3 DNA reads TGCGCCAGCAGTACAGCGGGAGGTACAATCTATGAGCAGTTCTTC. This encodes CASSTAGGTIYEQFF.

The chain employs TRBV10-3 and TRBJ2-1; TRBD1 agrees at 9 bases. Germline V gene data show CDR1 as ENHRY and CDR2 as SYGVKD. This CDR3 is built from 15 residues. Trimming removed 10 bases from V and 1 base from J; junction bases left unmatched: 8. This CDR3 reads CATSSGTGSYNEQFF. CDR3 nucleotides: TGTGCCACGTCCTCCGGGACAGGGTCCTACAATGAGCAGTTCTTC.

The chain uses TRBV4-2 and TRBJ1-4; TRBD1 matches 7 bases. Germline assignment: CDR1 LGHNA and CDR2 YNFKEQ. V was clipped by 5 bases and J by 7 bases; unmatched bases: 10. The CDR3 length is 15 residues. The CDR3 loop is CASSTVPEGAEKLFF. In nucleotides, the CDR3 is TGTGCCAGCAGCACCGTACCGGAGGGGGCTGAAAAACTGTTTTTT.

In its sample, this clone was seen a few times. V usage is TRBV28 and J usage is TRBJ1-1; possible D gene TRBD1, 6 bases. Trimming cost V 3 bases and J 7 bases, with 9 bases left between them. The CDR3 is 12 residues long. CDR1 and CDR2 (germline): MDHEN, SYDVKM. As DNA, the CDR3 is TGTGCCAGCAGTTTCAGGACAGATGAAGCTTTCTTT. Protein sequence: CASSFRTDEAFF.

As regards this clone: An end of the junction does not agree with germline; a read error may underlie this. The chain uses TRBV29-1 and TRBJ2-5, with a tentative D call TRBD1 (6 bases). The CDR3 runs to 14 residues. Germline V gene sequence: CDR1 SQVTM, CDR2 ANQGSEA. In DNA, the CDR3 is TGCAGCGTTGAAGAAGGGACAATCCAAGAGACCCGGTACTTC. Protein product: CSVEEGTIQETRYF.

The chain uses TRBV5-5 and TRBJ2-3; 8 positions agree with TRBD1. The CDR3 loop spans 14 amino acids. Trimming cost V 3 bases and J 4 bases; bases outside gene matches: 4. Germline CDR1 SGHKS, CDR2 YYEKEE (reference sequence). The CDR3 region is CASSWTGSPDTQYF. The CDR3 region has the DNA TGTGCCAGCAGCTGGACAGGGAGTCCAGATACGCAGTATTTT.

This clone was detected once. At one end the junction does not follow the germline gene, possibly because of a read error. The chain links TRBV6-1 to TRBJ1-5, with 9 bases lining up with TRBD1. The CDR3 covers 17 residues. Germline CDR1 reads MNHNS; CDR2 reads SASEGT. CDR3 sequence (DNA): TGTGCCATCAGTGAGTCGGGAACAGGGGGCGCGGGGCAGCCCCAGCATTTT. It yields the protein CAISESGTGGAGQPQHF.

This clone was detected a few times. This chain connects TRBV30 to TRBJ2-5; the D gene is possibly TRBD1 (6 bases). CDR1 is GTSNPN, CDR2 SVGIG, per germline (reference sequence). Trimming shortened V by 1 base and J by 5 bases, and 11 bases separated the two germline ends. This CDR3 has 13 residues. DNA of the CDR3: TGTGCCTGGAGTGGCTACAGGGTTGAGACCCAGTACTTC. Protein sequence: CAWSGYRVETQYF.

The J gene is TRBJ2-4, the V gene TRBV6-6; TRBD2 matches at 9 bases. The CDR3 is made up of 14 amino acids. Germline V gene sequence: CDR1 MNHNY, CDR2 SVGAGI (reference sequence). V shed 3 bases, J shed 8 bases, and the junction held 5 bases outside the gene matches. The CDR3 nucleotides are TGTGCCAGCAGTTATCCGGGACTAGCAGACATTCAGTACTTC. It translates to CASSYPGLADIQYF.

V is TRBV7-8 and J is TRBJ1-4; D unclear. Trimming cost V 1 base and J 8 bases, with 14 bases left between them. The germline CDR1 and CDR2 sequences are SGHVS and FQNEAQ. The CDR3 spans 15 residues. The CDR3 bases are TGTGCCAGCAGCTTAGGATGGCGGGTCGGAGAAAAACTGTTTTTT. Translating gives CASSLGWRVGEKLFF.

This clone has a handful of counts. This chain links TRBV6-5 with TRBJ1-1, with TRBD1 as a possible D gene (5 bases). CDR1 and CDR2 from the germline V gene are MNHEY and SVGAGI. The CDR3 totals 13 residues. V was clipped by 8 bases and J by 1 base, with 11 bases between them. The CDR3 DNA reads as TGTGCCAGCGGGAGACAGCCGAACACTGAAGCTTTCTTT. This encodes CASGRQPNTEAFF.

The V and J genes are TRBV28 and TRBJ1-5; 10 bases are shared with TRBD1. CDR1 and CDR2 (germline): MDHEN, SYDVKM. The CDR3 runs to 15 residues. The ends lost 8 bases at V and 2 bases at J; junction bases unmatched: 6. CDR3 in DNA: TGTGCCAGCTACCCGACAGGGGGCGGCAATCAGCCCCAGCATTTT. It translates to CASYPTGGGNQPQHF.

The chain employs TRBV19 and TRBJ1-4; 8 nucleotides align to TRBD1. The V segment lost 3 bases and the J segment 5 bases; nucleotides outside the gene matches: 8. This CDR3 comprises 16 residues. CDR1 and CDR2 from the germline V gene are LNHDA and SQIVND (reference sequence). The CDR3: CASSISGTGINEKLFF. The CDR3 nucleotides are TGTGCCAGTAGTATTTCCGGGACAGGAATCAATGAAAAACTGTTTTTT.

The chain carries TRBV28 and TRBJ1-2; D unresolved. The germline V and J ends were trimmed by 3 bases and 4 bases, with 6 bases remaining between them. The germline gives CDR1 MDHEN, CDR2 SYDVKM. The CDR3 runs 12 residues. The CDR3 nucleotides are TGTGCCAGCAGTTTTGACGTCTATGGCTACACCTTC. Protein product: CASSFDVYGYTF.

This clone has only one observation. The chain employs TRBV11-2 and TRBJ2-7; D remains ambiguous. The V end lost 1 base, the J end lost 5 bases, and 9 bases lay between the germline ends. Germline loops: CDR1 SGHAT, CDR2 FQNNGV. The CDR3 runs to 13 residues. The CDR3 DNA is TGTGCCAGCAGCTTAGTCTCTAGTAACGAGCAGTACTTC. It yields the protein CASSLVSSNEQYF.